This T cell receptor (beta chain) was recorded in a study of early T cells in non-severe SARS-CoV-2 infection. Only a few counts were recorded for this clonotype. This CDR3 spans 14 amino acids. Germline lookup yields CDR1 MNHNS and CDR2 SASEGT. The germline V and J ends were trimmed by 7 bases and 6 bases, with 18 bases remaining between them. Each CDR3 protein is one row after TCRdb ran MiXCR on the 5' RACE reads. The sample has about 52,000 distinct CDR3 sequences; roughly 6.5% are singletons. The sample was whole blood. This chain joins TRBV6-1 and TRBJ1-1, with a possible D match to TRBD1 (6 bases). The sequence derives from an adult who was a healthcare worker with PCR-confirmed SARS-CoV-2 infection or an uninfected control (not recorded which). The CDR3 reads CASTQPARGAEAFF. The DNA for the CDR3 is TGTGCCAGCACCCAACCCGCCAGGGGCGCTGAAGCTTTCTTT.